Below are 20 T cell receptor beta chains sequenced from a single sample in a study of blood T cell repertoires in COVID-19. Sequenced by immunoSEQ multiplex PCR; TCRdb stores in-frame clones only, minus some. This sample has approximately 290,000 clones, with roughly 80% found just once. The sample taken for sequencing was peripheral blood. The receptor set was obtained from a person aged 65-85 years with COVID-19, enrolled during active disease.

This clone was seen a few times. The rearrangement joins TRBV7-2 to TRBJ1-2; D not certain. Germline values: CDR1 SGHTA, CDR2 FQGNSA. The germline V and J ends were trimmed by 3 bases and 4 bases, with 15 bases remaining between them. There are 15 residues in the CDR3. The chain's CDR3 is CASSLTTELFYGYTF. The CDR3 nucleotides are TGTGCCAGCAGCTTGACGACTGAGCTCTTCTATGGCTACACCTTC. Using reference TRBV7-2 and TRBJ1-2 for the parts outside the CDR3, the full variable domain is GAGVSQSPSNKVTEKGKDVELRCDPISGHTALYWYRQSLGQGLEFLIYFQGNSAPDKSGLPSDRFSAERTGGSVSTLTIQRTQQEDSAVYLCASSLTTELFYGYTFGSGTRLTVV.

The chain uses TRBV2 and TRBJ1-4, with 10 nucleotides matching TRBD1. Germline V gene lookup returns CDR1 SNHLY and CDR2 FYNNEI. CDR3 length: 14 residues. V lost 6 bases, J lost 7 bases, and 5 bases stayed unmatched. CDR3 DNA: TGTGCCAGCAGCAGGACAGGGGGGCGTGAAAAACTGTTTTTT. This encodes CASSRTGGREKLFF. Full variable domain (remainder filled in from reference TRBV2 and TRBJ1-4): EPEVTQTPSHQVTQMGQEVILRCVPISNHLYFYWYRQILGQKVEFLVSFYNNEISEKSEIFDDQFSVERPDGSNFTLKIRSTKLEDSAMYFCASSRTGGREKLFFGSGTQLSVL.

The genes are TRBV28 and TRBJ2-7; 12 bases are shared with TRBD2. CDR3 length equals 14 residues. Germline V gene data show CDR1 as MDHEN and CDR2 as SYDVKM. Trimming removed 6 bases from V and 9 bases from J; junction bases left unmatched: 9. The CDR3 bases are TGTGCCAGCAGGGGCCTAGCGGGGGGGCGCGTGCAGTACTTC. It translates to CASRGLAGGRVQYF.

CDR3 sequence: CASKGQANTEAFF. As DNA, the CDR3 is TGTGCCAGCAAGGGACAGGCGAACACTGAAGCTTTCTTT. The J gene is TRBJ1-1, the V gene TRBV2; TRBD1 matches 8 bases. Germline V CDR1 and CDR2: SNHLY, FYNNEI. This CDR3 has 13 amino acids. Trimming removed 7 bases from V and 1 base from J; junction bases left unmatched: 2.

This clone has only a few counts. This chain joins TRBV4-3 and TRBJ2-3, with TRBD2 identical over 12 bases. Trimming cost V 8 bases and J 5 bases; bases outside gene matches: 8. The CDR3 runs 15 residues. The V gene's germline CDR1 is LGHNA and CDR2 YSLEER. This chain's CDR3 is CASALLAGGLDTQYF. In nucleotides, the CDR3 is TGCGCCAGCGCCCTACTAGCGGGAGGTTTAGATACGCAGTATTTT.

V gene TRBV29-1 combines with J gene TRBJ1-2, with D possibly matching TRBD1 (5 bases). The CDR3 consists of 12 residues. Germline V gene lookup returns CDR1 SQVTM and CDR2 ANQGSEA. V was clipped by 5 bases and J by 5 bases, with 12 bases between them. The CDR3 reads CSVSGTGYGYTF. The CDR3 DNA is TGCAGCGTTTCAGGGACTGGATATGGCTACACCTTC.

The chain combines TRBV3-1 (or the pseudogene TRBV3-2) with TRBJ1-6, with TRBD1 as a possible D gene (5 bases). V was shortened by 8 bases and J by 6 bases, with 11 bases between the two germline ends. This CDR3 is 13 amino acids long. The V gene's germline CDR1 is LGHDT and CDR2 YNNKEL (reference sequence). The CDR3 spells CASGRDLNSPLHF. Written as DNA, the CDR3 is TGTGCCAGCGGGCGGGACCTTAATTCACCCCTCCACTTT.

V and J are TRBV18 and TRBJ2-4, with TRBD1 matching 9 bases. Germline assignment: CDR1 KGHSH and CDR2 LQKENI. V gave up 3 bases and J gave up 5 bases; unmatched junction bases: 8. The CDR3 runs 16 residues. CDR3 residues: CASSPRTGAAQNIQYF. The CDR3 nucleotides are TGTGCCAGCTCACCTCGGACAGGGGCCGCCCAAAACATTCAGTACTTC. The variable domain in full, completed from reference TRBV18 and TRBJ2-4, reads NAGVMQNPRHLVRRRGQEARLRCSPMKGHSHVYWYRQLPEEGLKFMVYLQKENIIDESGMPKERFSAEFPKEGPSILRIQQVVRGDSAAYFCASSPRTGAAQNIQYFGAGTRLSVL.

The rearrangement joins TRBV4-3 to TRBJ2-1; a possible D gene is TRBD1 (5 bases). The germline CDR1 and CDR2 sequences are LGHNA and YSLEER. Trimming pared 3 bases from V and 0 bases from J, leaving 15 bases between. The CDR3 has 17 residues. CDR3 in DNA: TGCGCCAGCAGCCAGGCCGTAAGGGGAATCTCCTACAATGAGCAGTTCTTC. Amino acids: CASSQAVRGISYNEQFF.

The CDR3 DNA reads TGTGCCAGTAGTTCCCGGACAAGCCATAATGAAAAACTGTTTTTT. It specifies CASSSRTSHNEKLFF. V and J are TRBV19 and TRBJ1-4, with D perhaps TRBD1 (5 bases). CDR3 length equals 15 residues. The germline V gene has CDR1 LNHDA and CDR2 SQIVND (reference sequence). V lost 5 bases and J 4 bases, leaving 14 bases between the germline ends.

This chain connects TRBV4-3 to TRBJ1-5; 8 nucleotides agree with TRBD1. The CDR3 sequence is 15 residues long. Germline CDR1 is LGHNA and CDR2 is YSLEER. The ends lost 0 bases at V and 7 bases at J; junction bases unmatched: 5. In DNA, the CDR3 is TGCGCCAGCAGCCAAGAAGGCAGGGGGCAACAGCCCCAGCATTTT. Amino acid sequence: CASSQEGRGQQPQHF.

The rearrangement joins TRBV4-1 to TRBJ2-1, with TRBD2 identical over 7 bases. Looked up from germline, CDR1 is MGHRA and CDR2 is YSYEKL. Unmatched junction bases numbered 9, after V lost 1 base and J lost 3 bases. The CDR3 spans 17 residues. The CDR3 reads CASSQVGGGGLYNEQFF. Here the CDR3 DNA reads TGCGCCAGCAGCCAAGTAGGCGGGGGAGGCCTCTACAATGAGCAGTTCTTC.

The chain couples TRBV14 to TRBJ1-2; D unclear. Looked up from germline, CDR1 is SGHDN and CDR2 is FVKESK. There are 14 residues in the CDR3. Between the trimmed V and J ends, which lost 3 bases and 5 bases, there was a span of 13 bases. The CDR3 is CASSHHGGEYGYTF. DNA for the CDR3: TGTGCCAGCAGCCATCATGGTGGGGAGTATGGCTACACCTTC.

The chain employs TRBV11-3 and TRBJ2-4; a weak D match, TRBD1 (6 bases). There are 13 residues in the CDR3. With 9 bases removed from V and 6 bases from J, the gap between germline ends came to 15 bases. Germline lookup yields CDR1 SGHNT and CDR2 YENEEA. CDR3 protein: CASFTGSPNIQYF. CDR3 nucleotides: TGTGCCAGTTTTACAGGGTCCCCAAACATTCAGTACTTC.

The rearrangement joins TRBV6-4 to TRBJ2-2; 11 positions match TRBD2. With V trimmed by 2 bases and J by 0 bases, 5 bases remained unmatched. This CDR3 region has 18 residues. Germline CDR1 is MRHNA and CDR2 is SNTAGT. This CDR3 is CASSDETSGKTNTGELFF. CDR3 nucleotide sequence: TGTGCCAGCAGTGACGAGACTAGCGGGAAGACGAACACCGGGGAGCTGTTTTTT.

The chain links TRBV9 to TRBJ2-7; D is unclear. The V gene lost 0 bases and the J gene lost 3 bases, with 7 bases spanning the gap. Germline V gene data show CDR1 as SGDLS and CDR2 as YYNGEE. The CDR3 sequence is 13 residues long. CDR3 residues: CASSVAPVYEQYF. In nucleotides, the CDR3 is TGTGCCAGCAGCGTAGCCCCAGTCTACGAGCAGTACTTC.

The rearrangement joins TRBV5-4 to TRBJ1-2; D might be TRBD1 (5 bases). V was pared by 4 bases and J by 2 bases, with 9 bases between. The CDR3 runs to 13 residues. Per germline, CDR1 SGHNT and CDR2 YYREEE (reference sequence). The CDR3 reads CASSLTDNYGYTF. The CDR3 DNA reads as TGTGCCAGCAGCCTGACAGACAACTATGGCTACACCTTC.

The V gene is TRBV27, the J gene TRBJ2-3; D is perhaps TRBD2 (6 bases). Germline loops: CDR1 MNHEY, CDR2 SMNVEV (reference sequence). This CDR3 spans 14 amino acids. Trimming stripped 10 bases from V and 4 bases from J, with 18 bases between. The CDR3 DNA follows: TGTGCCACCCAACTACGGGAGTCCGCAGATACGCAGTATTTT. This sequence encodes CATQLRESADTQYF.

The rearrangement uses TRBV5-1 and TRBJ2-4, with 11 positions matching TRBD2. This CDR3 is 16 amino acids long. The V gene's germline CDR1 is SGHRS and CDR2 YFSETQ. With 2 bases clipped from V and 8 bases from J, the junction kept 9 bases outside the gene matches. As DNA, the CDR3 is TGCGCCAGCAGCTTTAGCGGGAGGGCCGGGGTGGACATTCAGTACTTC. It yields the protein CASSFSGRAGVDIQYF.

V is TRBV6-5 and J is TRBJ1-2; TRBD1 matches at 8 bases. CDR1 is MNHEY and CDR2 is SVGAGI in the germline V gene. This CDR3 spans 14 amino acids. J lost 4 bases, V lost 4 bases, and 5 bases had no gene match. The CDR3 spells CASSSPGQVYGYTF. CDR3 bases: TGTGCCAGCAGTTCCCCGGGACAGGTCTATGGCTACACCTTC.